The clone carrying this T cell receptor beta chain showed up many times. Its antigen is not identified. This entry belongs to a study of T-cell reconstitution after alpha-beta-depleted transplantation in children. Study results and limitations: The authors attributed T-cell counts and diversity one year after transplant mostly to newly produced T cells. Day-60 TCRbeta diversity that was high in some patients was derived from surviving recipient T cells and thymic progenitors. In patients about two months after transplant, alpha-beta T cells reportedly arose from several hundred expanded graft clones.

Library preparation (for TCRbeta) was performed with unique molecular identifiers. One entry per CDR3 protein, called by TCRdb with MiXCR from the PCR reads. The table records fewer than 550,000 distinct CDR3 sequences, roughly 10% of them present only once. The sequence was collected from a child aged 2-9 years with inherited bone marrow failure, due to receive a stem cell transplant. Here the sequenced sample was PBMCs, taken before TCRalphabeta/CD19-depleted stem cell transplant.

CDR3 amino acids: CASSSRGWGDRDYNEQFF. CDR3 nucleotide sequence: TGTGCCAGCAGCTCTAGGGGTTGGGGGGACAGAGACTACAATGAGCAGTTCTTC. This chain joins TRBV11-1 and TRBJ2-1, with D maybe TRBD1 (7 bases). Germline V gene data show CDR1 as SGHAT and CDR2 as FQDESV (reference sequence). The V end was cut by 4 bases, the J end by 3 bases, with 22 bases between. This CDR3 is 18 amino acids long.